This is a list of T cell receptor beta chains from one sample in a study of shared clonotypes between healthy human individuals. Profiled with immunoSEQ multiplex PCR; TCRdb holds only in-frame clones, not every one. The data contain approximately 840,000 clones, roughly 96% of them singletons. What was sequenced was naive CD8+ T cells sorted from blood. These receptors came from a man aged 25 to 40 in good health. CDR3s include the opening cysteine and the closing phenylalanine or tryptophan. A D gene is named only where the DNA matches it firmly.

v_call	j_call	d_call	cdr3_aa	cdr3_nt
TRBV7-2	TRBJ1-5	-	CASSLGPVNQPQHF	TGTGCCAGCAGCTTAGGGCCAGTTAATCAGCCCCAGCATTTT
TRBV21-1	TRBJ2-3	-	CASRKGAGTTPDTQYF	TGTGCCAGCAGAAAAGGAGCGGGTACGACACCAGATACGCAGTATTTT
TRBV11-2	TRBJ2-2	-	CASSSTGNTGELFF	TGTGCCAGCAGCTCCACAGGGAACACCGGGGAGCTGTTTTTT
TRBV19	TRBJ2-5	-	CASTPGVSFSGGTQYF	TGTGCCAGCACACCGGGGGTGAGTTTCTCCGGAGGGACCCAGTACTTC
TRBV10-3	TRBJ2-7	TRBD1	CAISEGTGSREQYF	TGTGCCATCAGTGAAGGGACAGGGTCCCGCGAGCAGTACTTC
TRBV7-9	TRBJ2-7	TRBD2	CASSGGDRRDPHEQYF	TGTGCCAGCAGCGGGGGGGACCGACGGGACCCCCACGAGCAGTACTTC
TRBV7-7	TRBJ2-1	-	CASSPPGANEQFF	TGTGCCAGCAGCCCCCCAGGCGCCAATGAGCAGTTCTTC
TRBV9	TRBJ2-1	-	CASSVLDNEQFF	TGTGCCAGCAGCGTACTGGACAATGAGCAGTTCTTC
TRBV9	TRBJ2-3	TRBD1	CASSVFTGGDLPTDTQYF	TGTGCCAGCAGCGTATTTACAGGGGGCGATCTCCCCACAGATACGCAGTATTTT
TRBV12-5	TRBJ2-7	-	CASGDSYEQYF	TGTGCTAGTGGCGACAGTTACGAGCAGTACTTC
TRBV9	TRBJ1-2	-	CASSEGYGYTF	TGTGCCAGCAGCGAGGGGTATGGCTACACCTTC
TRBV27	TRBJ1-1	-	CASSLSMGHNPNTEAFF	TGTGCCAGCAGTTTATCGATGGGACATAATCCGAACACTGAAGCTTTCTTT
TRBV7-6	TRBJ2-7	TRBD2	CASSLELAGYEQYF	TGTGCCAGCAGCTTAGAACTAGCGGGGTACGAGCAGTACTTC
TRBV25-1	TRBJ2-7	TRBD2	CATHPSGGLDEQYF	TGTGCCACCCATCCAAGCGGGGGACTTGACGAGCAGTACTTC
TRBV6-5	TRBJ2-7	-	CASSLRRATYEQYF	TGTGCCAGCAGCCTGCGGCGGGCCACCTACGAGCAGTACTTC
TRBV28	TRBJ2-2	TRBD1	CASNPPSGTGITGELFF	TGTGCCAGCAACCCCCCTTCCGGGACAGGGATCACCGGGGAGCTGTTTTTT